This T cell receptor beta chain was sequenced in a study of blood T cell repertoires in COVID-19. Data came from immunoSEQ multiplex PCR; TCRdb stores just in-frame clones and leaves some out. Counted here are a few hundred thousand clones, around 80% occurring once; the ten biggest clones make up about 10%. From germline, CDR1 is SEHNR and CDR2 FQNEAQ (reference sequence). This CDR3 contains 12 residues. V lost 3 bases to trimming and J lost 3 bases, with 5 bases between them. This clone appeared a few times. The same CDR3 can be traced to other DNA sequences in this sample. This clonotype was sampled from a woman of 80 years or more with COVID-19, enrolled during active disease. This chain links TRBV7-9 with TRBJ1-1; no clear D gene. The sample consisted of peripheral blood. The CDR3 protein is CASSFSDTEAFF. As DNA, the CDR3 is TGTGCCAGCAGCTTCTCCGACACTGAAGCTTTCTTT.